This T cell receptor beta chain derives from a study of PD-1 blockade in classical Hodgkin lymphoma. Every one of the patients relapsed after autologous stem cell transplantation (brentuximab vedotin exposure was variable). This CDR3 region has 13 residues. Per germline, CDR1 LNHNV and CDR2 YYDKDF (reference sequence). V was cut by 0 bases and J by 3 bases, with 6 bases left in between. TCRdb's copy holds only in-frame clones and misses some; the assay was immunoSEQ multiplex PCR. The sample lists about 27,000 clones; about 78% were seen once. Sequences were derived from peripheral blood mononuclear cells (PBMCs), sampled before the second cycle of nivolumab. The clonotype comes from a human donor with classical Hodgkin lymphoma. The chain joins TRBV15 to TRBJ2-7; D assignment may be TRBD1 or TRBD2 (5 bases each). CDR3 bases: TGTGCCACCAGCAGAGATGGGGGCTACGAGCAGTACTTC. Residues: CATSRDGGYEQYF. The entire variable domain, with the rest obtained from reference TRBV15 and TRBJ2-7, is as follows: DAMVIQNPRYQVTQFGKPVTLSCSQTLNHNVMYWYQQKSSQAPKLLFHYYDKDFNNEADTPDNFQSRRPNTSFCFLDIRSPGLGDTAMYLCATSRDGGYEQYFGPGTRLTVT.